This T cell receptor beta chain was identified in a study of identical twins (dated by TCRdb to 2016 to 2018). Looking at the study overall: The study deep-sequenced TCR alpha and beta repertoires from monozygotic twins, unrelated adults of various ages and cord blood to test whether fetal clonotypes persist. To rule out contamination, replicate twin experiments were performed at different times with different library preparation protocols.

Library construction relied on 5' RACE. Sequenced on an Illumina HiSeq 2000. Template switching added a universal primer binding site, and the final cDNA carried a unique molecular identifier that allowed TCR cDNA molecules to be counted accurately. Specific primers in the conserved constant-segment region were used to synthesize first-strand cDNA for TCR alpha and beta chains. To control for contamination, every cDNA library carried two barcodes: a SMART-Mk sample barcode plus Illumina barcodes. TruSeq adapter sequences along with Illumina sample barcodes were introduced in two successive PCR steps. The TCR alpha and beta cDNA libraries were sequenced on the Illumina HiSeq platform using custom primers. As for the original processing: Unique molecular identifiers were extracted from raw reads with MiGEC, and CDR3 positions were determined with MiXCR. Recombination models were inferred per individual with the repgenHMM and IGoR tools using an EM algorithm. The tcR package in R was used for shared clonotype analysis, with sharing normalized by the product of cloneset sizes. To study raw recombination without the effects of thymic and clonal selection, out-of-frame nonproductive sequences were analyzed. TCRdb trimmed the raw reads at Q25, called clones with MiXCR and kept productive beta chains. Each CDR3 protein gets just one entry, which takes the most common genes and DNA from the rows behind it. The V and J calls shown here were made by TCRdb, not taken from the authors' results. This sample holds about 200,000 distinct CDR3 sequences; approximately 16% were observed only once. The ten biggest clones cover over 35% of the sample.

Every donor was a healthy Caucasian. The twin cohort comprised three pairs of female monozygotic twins, all aged roughly 18 to 29 years. CD4+ and CD8+ T cell populations were isolated with positive isolation kits from Invitrogen. General findings and caveats noted by the study authors: The excess sharing between twins in beta out-of-frame sequences was weaker because fewer shared sequences reduced the signal-to-noise ratio. Invariant T cells such as MAIT and iNKT could partly confound zero-insertion analyses, though diverse VJ usage argued against this for most clonotypes. Conclusions relied on cross-sectional statistical analysis, since the same donors could not be followed over many years. Abundant cord blood beta clonotypes had fewer insertions, young adult naive repertoires showed a similar but weaker trend, and memory repertoires showed no such trend. Out-of-frame TCR alpha sequences shared between twins showed an excess of low generation-probability sequences compared with coincidental sharing between unrelated individuals. Recombination models systematically underestimated out-of-frame TCR alpha sharing in monozygotic twins but agreed with sharing between unrelated individuals.

This clonotype was recorded a few times. Its antigen remains unidentified. Base qualities are missing; no much larger clone stands one base away. These same data were also listed under a study on T cells expressing NK-cell markers. Looking at the second paper: Three sorted T-cell subsets (CD3+CD56+NKG2C+, CD3+CD56+NKG2C- and CD3+CD56-NKG2C+) from roughly 8 donors had their TCR beta-chain repertoires profiled. Among the eight sequenced donors, only one was HCMV-seronegative, while the other seven were HCMV-seropositive. To restrict sorting to alphabetaTCR-expressing T cells, an anti-gammadeltaTCR antibody was added in several experiments. In a handful of donors, the dominant CD3+CD56+NKG2C+ clonotypes were among the top 10 CD8+ clonotypes and accounted for about 1.0-7.0% of CD8+ T cells. Those dominant clonotypes were again the most abundant among CD3+CD56-NKG2C+ cells in several donors, at about 28.3-60.1%. Whether the expanded NKG2C-expressing T cell clones were specific for HCMV antigens was left unclear. The study sequenced eight donors, all healthy volunteers chosen at random: three men and five women. To determine HCMV serostatus, a commercial ELISA kit was used to detect HCMV-specific IgG in serum. Reads were demultiplexed and grouped by UMI with MIGEC, and clonotypes were assembled and quantified with MiTCR. To remove erroneous sequences, TCR cDNA sequences were retained only when supported by two or more reads. The tcR package was used for downstream repertoire analysis, with clonotypes matched between fractions based on CDR3 nucleotide sequence plus V segment. VDJmatch was used to annotate antigen specificity against VDJdb, with one amino acid substitution in CDR3 permitted.

Sequencing was performed on CD8+ T cells sorted from blood. The sequence was obtained from a woman between 18 and 29 years old in good health.

The bases are TGTGCCAGCAGTTACTCGGGCCTAGATGGGCAGTACTTC. This sequence encodes CASSYSGLDGQYF. Here the chain combines TRBV6-2 or TRBV6-3 and TRBJ2-7; the D gene assignment is ambiguous. V is reduced by 0 bases and J by 9 bases, leaving a spacing of 12 bases between them. The CDR3 measures 13 amino acids from cysteine to phenylalanine. Solely the CDR3 DNA is kept, with 39 bases framed from the first base. The germline V gene gives CDR1 as MNHEY and CDR2 as SVGEGT.